A single T cell receptor (beta chain) is shown here with its context. These data belong to a study of cytomegalovirus exposure and HLA in healthy donors. The assay was immunoSEQ multiplex PCR, and TCRdb's table has in-frame clones only and misses some. The table lists fewer than 400,000 clones, roughly 87% of them singletons. This CDR3 is built from 14 residues. Germline values: CDR1 GTSNPN, CDR2 SVGIG (reference sequence). The V segment lost 4 bases and the J segment 5 bases; nucleotides outside the gene matches: 8. The clonotype comes from a young man in good health and CMV-seronegative. The specimen was PBMCs. This chain uses TRBV30 with TRBJ2-3; 8 nucleotides match TRBD2. The CDR3 loop reads CAWNPGGPGDTQYF. In DNA, the CDR3 is TGTGCCTGGAATCCGGGGGGGCCAGGAGATACGCAGTATTTT.